A single sample gave rise to the 12 T cell receptor beta chains below, sequenced in a study of T cell responses to AZD1222 COVID-19 vaccine. Clones were read by immunoSEQ multiplex PCR, and TCRdb kept only the in-frame ones, dropping some. The data hold approximately 130,000 clones, with 86% observed a single time. Source: peripheral blood, taken 28 days after the second AZD1222 dose. All receptors derive from an adult who received the AZD1222 COVID-19 vaccine.

The rearrangement links TRBV7-2 to TRBJ1-6; D is unresolved. Looked up from germline, CDR1 is SGHTA and CDR2 is FQGNSA. This CDR3 comprises 17 residues. The V gene lost 4 bases and the J gene lost 7 bases, with 20 bases spanning the gap. The CDR3 DNA sequence: TGTGCCAGCAGCTACCGACGCGGAGGACGTCTCAATTCACCCCTCCACTTT. It encodes CASSYRRGGRLNSPLHF.

The chain combines TRBV11-2 with TRBJ2-1; TRBD2 might be the D (6 bases). CDR1 is SGHAT, CDR2 FQNNGV, per germline. The germline V and J ends were trimmed by 5 bases and 4 bases, with 15 bases remaining between them. This CDR3 region has 15 residues. CDR3 in amino acids: CASSAVMRGYNEQFF. The DNA of the CDR3 is TGTGCCAGCAGCGCCGTTATGCGGGGTTACAATGAGCAGTTCTTC. Filled out from reference TRBV11-2 and TRBJ2-1, the complete variable domain reads EAGVAQSPRYKIIEKRQSVAFWCNPISGHATLYWYQQILGQGPKLLIQFQNNGVVDDSQLPKDRFSAERLKGVDSTLKIQPAKLEDSAVYLCASSAVMRGYNEQFFGPGTRLTVL.

This chain joins TRBV19 and TRBJ1-3; D is unresolved. Trimming cost V 1 base and J 0 bases, with 7 bases left between them. Germline V lookup: CDR1 LNHDA, CDR2 SQIVND (reference sequence). The CDR3 runs to 15 residues. In DNA, the CDR3 is TGTGCCAGTAGTATAGGTGCCGGCTCTGGAAACACCATATATTTT. Amino acid sequence: CASSIGAGSGNTIYF.

The chain employs TRBV19 and TRBJ1-5; D is undetermined. The CDR3 totals 15 residues. V lost 6 bases and J 6 bases, leaving 18 bases between the germline ends. Germline CDR1 and CDR2: LNHDA and SQIVND (reference sequence). CDR3 DNA sequence: TGTGCCAGTAGCCCCACCCCAAGGGCGTCTCAGCCCCAGCATTTT. This encodes CASSPTPRASQPQHF.

The chain is built from TRBV5-1 and TRBJ2-5, with D possibly being TRBD1 or TRBD2 (7 bases each). V was pared by 4 bases and J by 7 bases, with 17 bases between. CDR1 and CDR2 (germline): SGHRS, YFSETQ. This CDR3 comprises 14 residues. CDR3 DNA: TGCGCCAGCAGCCCAGGGGGGGGATCAGGGACCCAGTACTTC. As protein: CASSPGGGSGTQYF.

V usage is TRBV9 and J usage is TRBJ2-5; 7 bases match TRBD1. Unmatched junction bases numbered 9, after V lost 0 bases and J lost 7 bases. The germline CDR1 and CDR2 sequences are SGDLS and YYNGEE. The CDR3 covers 15 residues. CDR3 DNA: TGTGCCAGCAGCGTAGGGAATACAGGGGCTGGGACCCAGTACTTC. Its protein product is CASSVGNTGAGTQYF.

The chain combines TRBV4-3 with TRBJ1-6; no reliable D call. The V and J ends lost 0 bases and 6 bases respectively, with 9 bases between them. Per germline, CDR1 LGHNA and CDR2 YSLEER. The CDR3 totals 15 residues. CDR3 loop: CASSQDRARNSPLHF. CDR3 DNA: TGCGCCAGCAGCCAAGATAGAGCCCGTAATTCACCCCTCCACTTT.

This clone was picked up a small number of times. The V gene is TRBV12-3 or TRBV12-4, the J gene TRBJ2-7; a weak D match, TRBD2 (6 bases). Trimming left V 6 bases short and J 0 bases short, with 9 bases between. The CDR3 sequence is 13 residues long. The CDR3 DNA is TGTGCCAGCAGCCGGGACTTCTCCTACGAGCAGTACTTC. Residues: CASSRDFSYEQYF.

The rearrangement links TRBV14 to TRBJ2-2; TRBD2 is a possible D gene (6 bases). Germline CDR1 is SGHDN and CDR2 is FVKESK. The CDR3 runs to 14 residues. Trimming removed 5 bases at V and 7 bases at J, with 14 bases between. The CDR3 loop reads CASSGQPGVGELFF. DNA of the CDR3: TGTGCCAGCAGCGGTCAACCGGGGGTCGGGGAGCTGTTTTTT.

This chain uses TRBV10-3 with TRBJ1-6; no clear D. V was cut by 6 bases and J by 4 bases, with 7 bases left in between. The V gene's germline CDR1 is ENHRY and CDR2 SYGVKD. The CDR3 is 13 residues long. The CDR3 protein is CAIRGSYNSPLHF. Here the CDR3 DNA reads TGTGCCATCAGGGGCAGTTATAATTCACCCCTCCACTTT.

V usage is TRBV27 and J usage is TRBJ2-7; the match to TRBD1 covers 11 bases. CDR1 and CDR2 from the germline V gene are MNHEY and SMNVEV (reference sequence). The CDR3 is made up of 16 amino acids. After removal of 5 bases from V and 4 bases from J, the junction contained 10 bases not matched to a gene. The CDR3 loop is CASSPAPGTGGYEQYF. The CDR3 nucleotides are TGTGCCAGCAGTCCCGCACCCGGGACAGGGGGATACGAGCAGTACTTC.

This sequence joins TRBV14 and TRBJ1-2; 9 nucleotides agree with TRBD1. Germline lookup yields CDR1 SGHDN and CDR2 FVKESK. This CDR3 is built from 14 residues. Trimming took 3 bases from V and 5 from J; bases not matched to a gene: 4. The CDR3 nucleotides read TGTGCCAGCAGCCACCGGGACAGGGATTATGGCTACACCTTC. Protein sequence: CASSHRDRDYGYTF.